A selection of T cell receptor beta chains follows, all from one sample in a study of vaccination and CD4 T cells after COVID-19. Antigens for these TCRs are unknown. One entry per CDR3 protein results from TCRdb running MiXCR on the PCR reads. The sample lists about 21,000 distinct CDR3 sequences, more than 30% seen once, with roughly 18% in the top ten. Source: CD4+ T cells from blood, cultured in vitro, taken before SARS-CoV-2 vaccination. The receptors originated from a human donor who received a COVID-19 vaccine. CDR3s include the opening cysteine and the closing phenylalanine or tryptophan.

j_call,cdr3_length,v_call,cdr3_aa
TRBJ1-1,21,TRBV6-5,CASSYSIRPGGASTMNTEAFF
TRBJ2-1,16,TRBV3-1,CASSHRLAGGLDEQFF
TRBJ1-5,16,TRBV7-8,CASSFRFGEGNQPQHF
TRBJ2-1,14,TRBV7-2,CASSLNRPGGEQFF
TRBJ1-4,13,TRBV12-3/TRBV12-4,CASSFNLHEKLFF
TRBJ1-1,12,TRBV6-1,CASSPPHSEAFF
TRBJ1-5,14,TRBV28,CASSLGGINQPQHF
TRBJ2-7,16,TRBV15,CATSEVTGLAGGKQYF
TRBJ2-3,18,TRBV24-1,CATSGPPTGATSTDTQYF
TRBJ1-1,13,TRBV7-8,CASSPGVDTEAFF
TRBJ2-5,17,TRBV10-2,CASSEGRGSSLQETQYF
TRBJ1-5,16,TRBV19,CASLDPGEPSNQPQHF
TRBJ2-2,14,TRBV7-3,CASSLMPLSGELFF
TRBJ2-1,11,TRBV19,CASSGRFSQFF
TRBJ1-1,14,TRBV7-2,CASSLSRGNTEAFF
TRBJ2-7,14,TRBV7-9,CASSSSGGAYEQYF
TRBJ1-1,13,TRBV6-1,CASSRTGNTEAFF
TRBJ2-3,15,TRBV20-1,CSALLAGGRGDTQYF
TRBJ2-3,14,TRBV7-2,CASSRAAGTDTQYF
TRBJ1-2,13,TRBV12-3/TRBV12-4,CASSQTGVGGYTF
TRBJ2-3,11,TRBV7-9,CASTLTDTQYF
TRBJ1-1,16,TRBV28,CASTKTGGLGTTEAFF
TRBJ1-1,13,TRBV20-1,CSARPGGGTEAFF
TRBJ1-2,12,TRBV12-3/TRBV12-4,CASSPTGYGYTF
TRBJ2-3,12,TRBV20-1,CSPAGGPDTQYF
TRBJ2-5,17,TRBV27,CASSLLFRTRSPETQYF
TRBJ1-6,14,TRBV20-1,CSAKTGQGGSPLHF
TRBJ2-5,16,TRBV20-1,CSARGVSGGAGETQYF
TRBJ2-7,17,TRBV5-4,CASSLASGTGSVYEQYF
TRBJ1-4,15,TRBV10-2,CASYPVVATNEKLFF
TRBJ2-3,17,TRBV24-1,CATSASLTSGGTDTQYF
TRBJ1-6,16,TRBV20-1,CSARAGAGGQVFPLHF